This T cell receptor beta chain was profiled in a study of vaccination and CD4 T cells after COVID-19. In the study overall: At a median approximately 100 days (range 35 to 161) after diagnosis, post-COVID samples were drawn. Controls used CEFX viral epitopes (positive), HIV-1 Nef peptides (negative), or no peptide.

Sequence data for DNA of cultured CD4+ T cells were generated by the Oncomine TCR Beta short-read assay. MiXCR, applied by TCRdb to the PCR reads, yields one record per CDR3 protein. Altogether about 20,000 distinct CDR3 sequences are present, around two fifths being singletons, with the ten largest covering 7.5% to 10%. Indicated time point: late sampling 161 to 241 days after vaccination in a few convalescent patients. Noted treatment: roughly ten-day PBMC culture with coronavirus spike peptide pools or control peptides (ViraFEST assay). A half-volume replacement of the medium with fresh IL-2 medium was performed on days 3 and 7. The sample holds a few counts of this clonotype. Its matching antigen is unknown. The ends were cut back, 6 bases at V and 10 bases at J, with 10 bases in the middle. This CDR3 contains 12 residues. Per the germline V gene, CDR1 is LNHDA and CDR2 is SQIVND (reference sequence).

The clonotype comes from a human donor who had recovered from COVID-19. The rearrangement links TRBV19 to TRBJ1-6, with a weak D call TRBD1 (5 bases). Sequencing was performed on CD4+ T cells from blood, cultured in vitro, taken about 7 months after SARS-CoV-2 vaccination. CDR3 coding DNA: TGTGCCAGTAGATATGGGGGATCACCCCTCCACTTT. Residues: CASRYGGSPLHF.